The 22 T cell receptor beta chains below were found in one sample sequenced in a study of cytomegalovirus exposure and HLA in healthy donors. Measured with immunoSEQ multiplex PCR; TCRdb has only the in-frame clones, and not every one. The sample lists about 140,000 clones, almost 90% occurring once. Specimen: PBMCs. These receptors were taken from a woman aged 18 to 35 in good health and CMV-seropositive.

This chain joins TRBV5-1 and TRBJ1-1; no clear D. The CDR3 is 15 amino acids. V dropped 3 bases and J dropped 0 bases, with 12 bases sitting between them. Germline CDR1 is SGHRS and CDR2 is YFSETQ. CDR3 amino acids: CASSSRRGMNTEAFF. The CDR3 region has the DNA TGCGCCAGCAGCTCCCGACGGGGAATGAACACTGAAGCTTTCTTT. The whole variable domain, filled in from reference TRBV5-1 and TRBJ1-1, reads KAGVTQTPRYLIKTRGQQVTLSCSPISGHRSVSWYQQTPGQGLQFLFEYFSETQRNKGNFPGRFSGRQFSNSRSEMNVSTLELGDSALYLCASSSRRGMNTEAFFGQGTRLTVV.

The rearrangement joins TRBV27 to TRBJ1-1; D not resolved. Trimming pared 0 bases from V and 9 bases from J, leaving 14 bases between. The CDR3 length is 14 residues. Germline CDR1 reads MNHEY; CDR2 reads SMNVEV (reference sequence). The CDR3 nucleotides read TGTGCCAGCAGTTTATCCGCCCGAACACAGCAAGCTTTCTTT. It is translated as CASSLSARTQQAFF.

The genes are TRBV6-6 and TRBJ2-4; 7 bases align to TRBD2. The CDR3 extends over 15 amino acids. J was trimmed by 0 bases and V by 7 bases; bases with no gene match: 6. Germline CDR1 is MNHNY and CDR2 is SVGAGI (reference sequence). CDR3 nucleotide sequence: TGTGCCAGCACCGGCGGGAGTGGAGCCAAAAACATTCAGTACTTC. Protein sequence: CASTGGSGAKNIQYF.

This chain joins TRBV5-4 and TRBJ2-3, with 14 bases identical to TRBD2. This CDR3 contains 16 residues. Losses at the gene ends were 0 bases for V and 5 bases for J; bases not matched to a gene: 2. Germline V gene lookup returns CDR1 SGHNT and CDR2 YYREEE (reference sequence). DNA for the CDR3: TGTGCCAGCAGCTTGGGTGGGACTAGCGGGGGAGATACGCAGTATTTT. Its protein is CASSLGGTSGGDTQYF.

This rearrangement joins TRBV28 to TRBJ2-7, with 9 bases aligning to TRBD2. This CDR3 is built from 16 residues. J gave up 7 bases and V 4 bases, and 14 bases lay outside the gene matches. Per germline, CDR1 MDHEN and CDR2 SYDVKM. The CDR3 nucleotides are TGTGCCAGCAGTTCCTTTAGCGGGGGAATCCGGAGGGAGCAGTACTTC. Protein: CASSSFSGGIRREQYF.

The rearrangement uses TRBV6-6 and TRBJ2-5; perhaps TRBD2 as D (6 bases). Trimming pared 6 bases from V and 3 bases from J, leaving 11 bases between. This CDR3 is built from 13 residues. Germline loops: CDR1 MNHNY, CDR2 SVGAGI (reference sequence). CDR3 sequence: CASSPPGEETQYF. The CDR3, as DNA: TGTGCCAGCAGCCCTCCGGGGGAAGAGACCCAGTACTTC.

The J gene is TRBJ2-1, the V gene TRBV6-4; 8 positions agree with TRBD2. The V segment lost 2 bases and the J segment 5 bases; nucleotides outside the gene matches: 8. Germline V gene lookup returns CDR1 MRHNA and CDR2 SNTAGT. CDR3 length equals 16 residues. CDR3 nucleotide sequence: TGTGCCAGCAGTGACCCCGCGGGGGGCCTCGACAATGAGCAGTTCTTC. Translated, it gives CASSDPAGGLDNEQFF.

The rearrangement joins TRBV2 to TRBJ2-2; 13 bases are a match to TRBD2. The junction had 2 bases not matched to a gene; V was cut back by 4 bases and J by 6 bases. The germline V gene encodes CDR1 SNHLY and CDR2 FYNNEI. The CDR3 extends over 15 amino acids. CDR3 in amino acids: CASSGTSGSSGELFF. In DNA, the CDR3 is TGTGCCAGCAGTGGGACTAGCGGGAGCTCCGGGGAGCTGTTTTTT.

The chain is built from TRBV5-1 and TRBJ1-1; D gene uncertain. The V end lost 4 bases, the J end lost 7 bases, and 14 bases lay between the germline ends. From germline, CDR1 is SGHRS and CDR2 YFSETQ. The CDR3 spans 13 residues. The CDR3 DNA follows: TGCGCCAGCAGCACCAGAGGGCGGGGTGAAGCTTTCTTT. As protein: CASSTRGRGEAFF.

A few counts support this clone. This sequence joins TRBV6-1 and TRBJ2-3; D might be TRBD2 (5 bases). Germline V CDR1 and CDR2: MNHNS, SASEGT. V dropped 2 bases and J dropped 2 bases, with 14 bases sitting between them. The CDR3 contains 16 residues. The CDR3, as DNA: TGTGCCAGCAGTGAACTCGAGGGTAATCCCACAGATACGCAGTATTTT. It translates to CASSELEGNPTDTQYF.

The chain joins TRBV4-3 to TRBJ1-1; D is unresolved. The germline V gene encodes CDR1 LGHNA and CDR2 YSLEER. This CDR3 contains 15 residues. Trimming cost V 0 bases and J 6 bases, with 14 bases left between them. The CDR3 region is CASSQDRVGRAEAFF. CDR3 bases: TGCGCCAGCAGCCAAGATCGGGTAGGGAGAGCTGAAGCTTTCTTT.

The chain joins TRBV10-3 to TRBJ2-2; D is unclear. The germline CDR1 and CDR2 sequences are ENHRY and SYGVKD. V was trimmed by 4 bases and J by 2 bases, leaving 5 bases between them. This CDR3 has 13 amino acids. The CDR3 region is CAISGSNTGELFF. As DNA, the CDR3 is TGTGCCATCAGTGGGAGTAACACCGGGGAGCTGTTTTTT.

This clone came up once. V usage is TRBV7-2 and J usage is TRBJ2-1, with 7 nucleotides matching TRBD2. V lost 5 bases and J lost 4; bases outside the gene matches: 14. The CDR3 is 17 residues long. Germline V lookup: CDR1 SGHTA, CDR2 FQGNSA. For the CDR3, the DNA is TGTGCCAGCAGCCCAACGGGGGGAGGAACCCATTACAATGAGCAGTTCTTC. This encodes CASSPTGGGTHYNEQFF.

This chain uses TRBV4-2 with TRBJ1-4; TRBD1 matches 7 bases. The J segment lost 7 bases and the V segment lost 4 bases, leaving 6 bases of the junction unmatched. CDR3 size: 14 residues. CDR1 is LGHNA and CDR2 is YNFKEQ in the germline V gene. For the CDR3, the DNA is TGTGCCAGCAGCCCGCGACAGGGTGGTGAAAAACTGTTTTTT. The encoded protein is CASSPRQGGEKLFF.

This chain connects TRBV27 to TRBJ2-5, with 7 bases identical to TRBD1. Germline V CDR1 and CDR2: MNHEY, SMNVEV (reference sequence). The CDR3 extends over 14 amino acids. Unmatched junction bases numbered 5, after V lost 4 bases and J lost 3 bases. The CDR3 sequence is CASSSYRGKETQYF. CDR3 DNA: TGTGCCAGCAGTTCCTACAGGGGTAAAGAGACCCAGTACTTC.

Only one count was recorded for this clone. The chain links TRBV13 to TRBJ1-2; perhaps TRBD1 as D (5 bases). The CDR3 covers 14 residues. The germline V and J ends were trimmed by 5 bases and 2 bases, with 12 bases remaining between them. Germline V lookup: CDR1 PRHDT, CDR2 FYEKMQ (reference sequence). Written as DNA, the CDR3 is TGTGCCAGCAGCCCCGGCACAGGCAACTATGGCTACACCTTC. Its protein is CASSPGTGNYGYTF. Full variable domain (missing parts from reference TRBV13 and TRBJ1-2): AAGVIQSPRHLIKEKRETATLKCYPIPRHDTVYWYQQGPGQDPQFLISFYEKMQSDKGSIPDRFSAQQFSDYHSELNMSSLELGDSALYFCASSPGTGNYGYTFGSGTRLTVV.

This clone showed up just once. This chain links TRBV7-8 with TRBJ1-4, with 10 bases that match TRBD1. V lost 3 bases, J lost 4 bases, and 2 bases stayed unmatched. CDR3 length equals 15 residues. Per germline, CDR1 SGHVS and CDR2 FQNEAQ. Here the CDR3 reads CASSLDRGFNEKLFF. In DNA form, the CDR3 reads TGTGCCAGCAGCTTGGACAGGGGGTTTAATGAAAAACTGTTTTTT.

The genes are TRBV6-5 and TRBJ2-1, with D possibly being TRBD2 (6 bases). From germline, CDR1 is MNHEY and CDR2 SVGAGI. The CDR3 has 11 residues. Trimming took off 6 bases at V and 13 bases at J, with 13 bases between the two ends. The CDR3 loop is CASRNGGLQFF. Here the CDR3 DNA reads TGTGCCAGCAGAAACGGGGGTCTACAGTTCTTC.

The CDR3 coding sequence is TGTGCCAGCAGCCAACAGGGGAACACTGAAGCTTTCTTT. Its protein product is CASSQQGNTEAFF. V and J are TRBV25-1 and TRBJ1-1; D perhaps matches TRBD1 (6 bases). Germline-derived CDR1 and CDR2 are MGHDK and SYGVNS. The CDR3 spans 13 residues. Trimming stripped 6 bases from V and 1 base from J, with 9 bases between.

The chain is built from TRBV9 and TRBJ1-1, with D unresolved. CDR1 and CDR2 (germline): SGDLS, YYNGEE. The CDR3 sequence is 15 residues long. V gave up 1 base and J gave up 6 bases, with 16 bases separating them. In DNA, the CDR3 is TGTGCCAGCAGCGTAAACGCAGGCTCAAACGCTGAAGCTTTCTTT. Its protein is CASSVNAGSNAEAFF.

The chain joins TRBV10-3 to TRBJ2-2; the D is unclear. V lost 4 bases and J lost 2, with 11 bases in between. CDR1 ENHRY and CDR2 SYGVKD come from the germline V gene. The CDR3 extends over 15 amino acids. The CDR3 nucleotides read TGTGCCATCAGTGGGCAGACAACAAACACCGGGGAGCTGTTTTTT. It specifies CAISGQTTNTGELFF.

The chain is built from TRBV6-1 and TRBJ1-5; D not certain. Germline-derived CDR1 and CDR2 are MNHNS and SASEGT. This CDR3 has 13 amino acids. V lost 7 bases and J lost 6, with 13 bases in between. The CDR3 sequence is CASMAGWGQPQHF. The CDR3, as DNA: TGTGCCAGCATGGCGGGTTGGGGTCAGCCCCAGCATTTT.